Given below is one T cell receptor (beta chain) in context. The antigen is undetermined. These data come from a study of vaccination and CD4 T cells after COVID-19. Sequenced with the Oncomine TCR Beta short-read assay was DNA taken from cultured CD4+ T cells. TCRdb reprocessed the PCR reads with MiXCR, giving one entry per CDR3 protein. The sample consists of some 21,000 distinct CDR3 sequences, about half of them appearing once. Time point noted: late sampling 161 to 241 days after vaccination in three convalescent patients. Treatment given: approximately 9-day PBMC culture with coronavirus spike peptide pools or control peptides (ViraFEST assay). With 6 bases clipped from V and 9 bases from J, the junction kept 13 bases outside the gene matches. Germline V gene data show CDR1 as DFQATT and CDR2 as SNEGSKA (reference sequence). CDR3 size: 14 residues.

This chain connects TRBV20-1 to TRBJ1-3; the match to TRBD1 covers 8 bases. The sample consisted of CD4+ T cells from blood, cultured in vitro, taken about 7 months after SARS-CoV-2 vaccination. The sequence came from a human donor who had recovered from COVID-19. CDR3 coding DNA: TGCAGTGCCAAGAGCGGACAGGGAACGGTCACCATATATTTT. It yields the protein CSAKSGQGTVTIYF.